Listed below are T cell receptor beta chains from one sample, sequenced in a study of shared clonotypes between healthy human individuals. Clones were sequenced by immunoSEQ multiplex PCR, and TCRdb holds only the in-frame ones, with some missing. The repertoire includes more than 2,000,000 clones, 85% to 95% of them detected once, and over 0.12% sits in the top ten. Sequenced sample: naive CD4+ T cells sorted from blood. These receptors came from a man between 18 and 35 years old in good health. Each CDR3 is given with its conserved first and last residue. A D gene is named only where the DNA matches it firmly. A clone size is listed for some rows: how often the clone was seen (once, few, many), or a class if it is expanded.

CASSCRTGTGANEQYF | TGTGCCAGCAGTTGCAGAACCGGGACAGGGGCGAACGAGCAGTACTTC | TRBV6-5 | - | TRBJ2-7 | TRBD1
CASSLNRAGDNYGYTF | TGTGCCAGCAGCTTGAACAGGGCTGGGGATAACTATGGCTACACCTTC | TRBV5-4 | - | TRBJ1-2 | -
CASKIGVAGGQYNEQFF | TGTGCCAGCAAGATCGGGGTAGCGGGGGGACAATACAATGAGCAGTTCTTC | TRBV19 | - | TRBJ2-1 | TRBD2
CASSPETTGELFF | TGTGCCAGCTCACCAGAGACCACCGGGGAGCTGTTTTTT | TRBV18 | - | TRBJ2-2 | -
CASSEGATGEQYF | TGTGCCAGCAGTGAAGGGGCGACGGGCGAGCAGTACTTC | TRBV6-1 | - | TRBJ2-7 | -
CAWVPGKANYGYTF | TGTGCCTGGGTTCCAGGGAAAGCTAACTATGGCTACACCTTC | TRBV30 | few | TRBJ1-2 | -
CATNTNYGYTF | TGTGCCACCAATACAAACTATGGCTACACCTTC | TRBV28 | - | TRBJ1-2 | -
CASSESGRGYEDEQFF | TGCGCCAGCAGTGAGTCTGGCCGCGGGTATGAGGATGAGCAGTTCTTC | TRBV10-1 | - | TRBJ2-1 | -
CASSQEGPVARETQYF | TGCGCCAGCAGCCAAGAAGGCCCGGTAGCGAGGGAGACCCAGTACTTC | TRBV4-1 | - | TRBJ2-5 | -
CASSRQGAQTGELFF | TGTGCCAGCAGCAGACAGGGGGCGCAAACCGGGGAGCTGTTTTTT | TRBV7-3 | - | TRBJ2-2 | TRBD1
CASSTKNRWPPIDTEAFF | TGCGCCAGCAGCACCAAAAACAGGTGGCCCCCGATTGACACTGAAGCTTTCTTT | TRBV23-1 | few | TRBJ1-1 | -
CASSGYLGGSNQPQHF | TGTGCCAGCAGTGGGTACCTCGGGGGTAGCAATCAGCCCCAGCATTTT | TRBV6-1 | - | TRBJ1-5 | -
CASSVEASGPGELFF | TGTGCCAGCAGCGTAGAGGCTAGCGGTCCCGGGGAGCTGTTTTTT | TRBV9 | - | TRBJ2-2 | TRBD2
CATSRPADSGNTIYF | TGTGCCACCAGCAGACCCGCTGACTCTGGAAACACCATATATTTT | TRBV15 | - | TRBJ1-3 | -
CASSLLGYQETQYF | TGTGCCAGCAGCTTGCTTGGGTACCAAGAGACCCAGTACTTC | TRBV7-2 | - | TRBJ2-5 | -
CASTSFDNSPLHF | TGTGCCAGCACCTCGTTCGATAATTCACCCCTCCACTTT | TRBV14 | - | TRBJ1-6 | -
CASSLEGTENNEQFF | TGTGCCAGCAGCTTAGAAGGGACAGAGAACAATGAGCAGTTCTTC | TRBV11-3 | - | TRBJ2-1 | TRBD1
CASQRGEGLYEQYF | TGTGCCAGCCAACGGGGGGAGGGCCTTTACGAGCAGTACTTC | TRBV2 | - | TRBJ2-7 | TRBD2
CASSLKESPSTDTQYF | TGTGCCAGCAGCTTGAAGGAGTCTCCCAGCACAGATACGCAGTATTTT | TRBV5-4 | - | TRBJ2-3 | -
CASSFSRADTQYF | TGTGCCAGCAGCTTCTCCAGGGCAGATACGCAGTATTTT | TRBV7-2 | - | TRBJ2-3 | -
CASSPGGIISGANVLTF | TGTGCCAGCAGCCCGGGGGGAATCATCTCTGGGGCCAACGTCCTGACTTTC | TRBV5-4 | - | TRBJ2-6 | TRBD2
CASSEEGGGIYNEQFF | TGTGCCAGCAGTGAAGAGGGCGGGGGGATTTACAATGAGCAGTTCTTC | TRBV2 | - | TRBJ2-1 | TRBD2
CASSLAGYSYNEQFF | TGCGCCAGCAGCTTAGCGGGATACTCCTACAATGAGCAGTTCTTC | TRBV5-1 | - | TRBJ2-1 | TRBD2
CASSGTHGYTF | TGTGCCAGCAGTGGGACTCACGGCTACACCTTC | TRBV2 | once | TRBJ1-2 | -
CASMFGSAEQYF | TGTGCCAGCATGTTCGGATCGGCCGAGCAGTACTTC | TRBV6-1 | - | TRBJ2-7 | -
CASSLERGQETQYF | TGTGCCAGCAGCTTAGAAAGAGGTCAAGAGACCCAGTACTTC | TRBV7-9 | - | TRBJ2-5 | -
CASSSPGQTEKLFF | TGTGCCAGCAGCTCTCCGGGACAAACCGAAAAACTGTTTTTT | TRBV7-9 | - | TRBJ1-4 | -
CASSQVGSVSNEQFF | TGCGCCAGCAGCCAAGTCGGAAGTGTCTCGAATGAGCAGTTCTTC | TRBV4-3 | - | TRBJ2-1 | -
CASSPGWGAGNTIYF | TGTGCCAGCTCGCCAGGATGGGGGGCCGGAAACACCATATATTTT | TRBV18 | - | TRBJ1-3 | -
CASSLKGQNTEAFF | TGTGCCAGCAGCTTAAAGGGGCAGAACACTGAAGCTTTCTTT | TRBV7-2 | - | TRBJ1-1 | -
CASRLDYSNQPQHF | TGTGCCAGTAGGCTAGATTATAGCAATCAGCCCCAGCATTTT | TRBV19 | - | TRBJ1-5 | -
CASSVSGGTDTQYF | TGTGCCAGCAGCGTGTCGGGAGGCACAGATACGCAGTATTTT | TRBV9 | - | TRBJ2-3 | -
CASSQDGARTDTQYF | TGTGCCAGCAGCCAAGATGGGGCCCGCACAGATACGCAGTATTTT | TRBV4-2 | - | TRBJ2-3 | -
CASKGTENSPLHF | TGTGCCAGCAAAGGTACGGAAAATTCACCCCTCCACTTT | TRBV2 | once | TRBJ1-6 | -
CSARGRETQYF | TGCAGTGCTAGGGGACGAGAGACCCAGTACTTC | TRBV20-1 | - | TRBJ2-5 | -
CASSPPTGGGETQYF | TGTGCCAGCTCACCACCGACCGGGGGCGGCGAGACCCAGTACTTC | TRBV18 | - | TRBJ2-5 | -
CAISESGIAGRETQYF | TGTGCCATCAGTGAGTCGGGGATAGCGGGAAGGGAGACCCAGTACTTC | TRBV10-3 | - | TRBJ2-5 | TRBD2
CASISGGSYEQYF | TGTGCCAGCATCTCAGGAGGAAGCTACGAGCAGTACTTC | TRBV28 | - | TRBJ2-7 | -
CASSMGGPSTTEAFF | TGTGCCAGTAGTATGGGAGGCCCAAGCACCACTGAAGCTTTCTTT | TRBV19 | - | TRBJ1-1 | -
CASSPARREETQYF | TGTGCCAGCAGCCCCGCGCGGCGTGAGGAGACCCAGTACTTC | TRBV5-4 | - | TRBJ2-5 | -
CASSLRPSLREETQYF | TGTGCCAGCAGCCTTCGACCTTCATTGAGGGAAGAGACCCAGTACTTC | TRBV13 | - | TRBJ2-5 | -
CASSLQGRTEAFF | TGTGCCAGCTCTCTACAGGGGAGAACTGAAGCTTTCTTT | TRBV18 | - | TRBJ1-1 | TRBD1
CASRVQGEPQHF | TGTGCCAGCAGAGTACAGGGTGAACCCCAGCATTTT | TRBV2 | few | TRBJ1-5 | -
CAWRWASNTGELFF | TGTGCCTGGAGATGGGCGTCAAACACCGGGGAGCTGTTTTTT | TRBV30 | - | TRBJ2-2 | -
CASSRTGSQETQYF | TGCGCCAGCAGTCGTACAGGGTCCCAAGAGACCCAGTACTTC | TRBV23-1 | - | TRBJ2-5 | -
CASSLVAEKNIQYF | TGTGCCAGCAGCTTAGTTGCGGAGAAAAACATTCAGTACTTC | TRBV7-2 | - | TRBJ2-4 | -
CASSPQLHLSSYNSPLHF | TGTGCCAGCAGTCCCCAGCTGCACTTAAGCTCCTATAATTCACCCCTCCACTTT | TRBV7-9 | - | TRBJ1-6 | -
CATSRALQGSSVANNEQFF | TGTGCCACCAGCAGAGCTTTACAGGGATCGAGTGTCGCAAACAATGAGCAGTTCTTC | TRBV15 | - | TRBJ2-1 | -